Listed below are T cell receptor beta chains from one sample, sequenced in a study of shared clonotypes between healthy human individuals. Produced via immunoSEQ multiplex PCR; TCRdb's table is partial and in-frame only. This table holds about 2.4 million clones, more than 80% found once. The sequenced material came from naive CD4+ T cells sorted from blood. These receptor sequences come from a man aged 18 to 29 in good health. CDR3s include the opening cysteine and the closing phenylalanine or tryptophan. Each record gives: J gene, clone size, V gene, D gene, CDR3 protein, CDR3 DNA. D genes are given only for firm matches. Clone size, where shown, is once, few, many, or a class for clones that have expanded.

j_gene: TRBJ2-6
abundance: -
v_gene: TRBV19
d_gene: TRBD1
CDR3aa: CASSRTGGAGANVLTF
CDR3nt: TGTGCCAGTTCGAGGACAGGGGGCGCTGGGGCCAACGTCCTGACTTTC

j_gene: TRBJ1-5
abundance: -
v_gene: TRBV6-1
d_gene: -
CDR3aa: CASSEQGLYQPQHF
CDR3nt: TGTGCCAGCAGTGAACAGGGGTTATATCAGCCCCAGCATTTT

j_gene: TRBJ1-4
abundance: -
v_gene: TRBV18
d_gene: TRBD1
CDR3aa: CASSLTGTGTNEKLFF
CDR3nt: TGTGCCAGCTCGCTAACCGGGACAGGGACTAATGAAAAACTGTTTTTT

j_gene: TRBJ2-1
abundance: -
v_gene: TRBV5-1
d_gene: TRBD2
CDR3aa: CASSSGLAGNNEQFF
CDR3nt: TGCGCCAGCAGCTCGGGACTAGCGGGGAACAATGAGCAGTTCTTC

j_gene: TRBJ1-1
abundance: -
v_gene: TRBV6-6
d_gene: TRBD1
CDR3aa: CASSDRQGNTEAFF
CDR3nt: TGTGCCAGCAGTGATCGACAGGGGAACACTGAAGCTTTCTTT

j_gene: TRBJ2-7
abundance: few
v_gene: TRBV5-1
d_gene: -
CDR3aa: CASGGDTNTRQYF
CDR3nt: TGCGCCAGCGGGGGGGACACCAATACGAGGCAGTACTTC

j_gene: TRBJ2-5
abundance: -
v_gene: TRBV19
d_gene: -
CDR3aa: CASSLGGQETQYF
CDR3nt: TGTGCCAGTAGTCTGGGGGGTCAAGAGACCCAGTACTTC

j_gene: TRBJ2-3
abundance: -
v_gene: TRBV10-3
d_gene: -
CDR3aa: CATSGGLPGGRSTDTQYF
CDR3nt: TGTGCCACCTCGGGTGGACTACCCGGGGGGCGCAGCACAGATACGCAGTATTTT

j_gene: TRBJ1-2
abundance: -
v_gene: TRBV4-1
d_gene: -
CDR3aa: CASSQDPRGANYGYTF
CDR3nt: TGCGCCAGCAGCCAAGATCCCAGGGGAGCTAACTATGGCTACACCTTC

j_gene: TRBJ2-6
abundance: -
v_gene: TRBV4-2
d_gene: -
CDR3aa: CASSQEGTRGANVLTF
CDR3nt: TGTGCCAGCAGCCAAGAAGGGACACGAGGGGCCAACGTCCTGACTTTC

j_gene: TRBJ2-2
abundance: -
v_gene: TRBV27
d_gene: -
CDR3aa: CASSERTGRRELFF
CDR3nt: TGTGCCAGCAGCGAAAGGACCGGGAGAAGGGAGCTGTTTTTT

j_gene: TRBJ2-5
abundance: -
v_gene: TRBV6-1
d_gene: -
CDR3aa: CASSDFKETQYF
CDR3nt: TGTGCCAGCAGTGACTTTAAAGAGACCCAGTACTTC

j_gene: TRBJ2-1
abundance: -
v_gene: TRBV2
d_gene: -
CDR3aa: CASTEADRPWSEQFF
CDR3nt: TGTGCCAGCACCGAAGCGGACAGACCGTGGTCTGAGCAGTTCTTC

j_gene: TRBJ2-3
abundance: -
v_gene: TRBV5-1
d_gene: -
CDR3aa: CASSLEGSSTDTQYF
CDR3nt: TGCGCCAGCAGCTTGGAGGGATCTAGCACAGATACGCAGTATTTT

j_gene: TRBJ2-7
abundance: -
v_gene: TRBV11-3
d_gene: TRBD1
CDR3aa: CASSSLPPGQDSYEQYF
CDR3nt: TGTGCCAGCAGCTCACTCCCTCCGGGACAGGATTCCTACGAGCAGTACTTC

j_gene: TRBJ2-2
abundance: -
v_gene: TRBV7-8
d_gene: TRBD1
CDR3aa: CASSQGASPTGELFF
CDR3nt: TGTGCCAGCAGCCAGGGGGCTAGTCCCACCGGGGAGCTGTTTTTT

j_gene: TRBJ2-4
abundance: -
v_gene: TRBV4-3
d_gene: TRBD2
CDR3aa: CASSQDPLAGDTKAKNIQYF
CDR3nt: TGCGCCAGCAGCCAAGATCCCCTAGCGGGAGATACTAAGGCCAAAAACATTCAGTACTTC

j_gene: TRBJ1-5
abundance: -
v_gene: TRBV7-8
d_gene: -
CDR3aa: CASSSLSAGYSNQPQHF
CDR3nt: TGTGCCAGCAGCTCCCTCTCCGCCGGCTATAGCAATCAGCCCCAGCATTTT

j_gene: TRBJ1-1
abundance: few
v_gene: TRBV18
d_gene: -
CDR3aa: CASSPLNGNEAFF
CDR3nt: TGTGCCAGCTCACCATTAAACGGGAATGAAGCTTTCTTT

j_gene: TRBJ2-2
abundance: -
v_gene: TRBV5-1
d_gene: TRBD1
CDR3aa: CASSPGQTYNIYTGELFF
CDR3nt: TGCGCCAGCAGCCCGGGACAGACCTACAATATTTACACCGGGGAGCTGTTTTTT

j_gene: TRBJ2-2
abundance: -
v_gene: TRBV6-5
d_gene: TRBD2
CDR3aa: CASSKTSGSTGELFF
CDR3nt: TGTGCCAGCAGTAAGACTAGCGGGAGCACCGGGGAGCTGTTTTTT

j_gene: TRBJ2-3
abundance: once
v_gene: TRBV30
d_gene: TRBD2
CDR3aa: CAWSVPAGGRDTQYF
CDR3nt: TGTGCCTGGAGTGTACCAGCGGGGGGGAGAGATACGCAGTATTTT

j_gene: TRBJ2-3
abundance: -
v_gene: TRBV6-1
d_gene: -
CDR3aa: CASSEAVGGYTQYF
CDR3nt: TGTGCCAGCAGTGAAGCTGTGGGGGGATATACGCAGTATTTT

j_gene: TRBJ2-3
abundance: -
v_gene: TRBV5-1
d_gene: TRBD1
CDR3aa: CASSYGTALSTDTQYF
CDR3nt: TGCGCCAGCAGCTATGGGACAGCCCTTAGCACAGATACGCAGTATTTT

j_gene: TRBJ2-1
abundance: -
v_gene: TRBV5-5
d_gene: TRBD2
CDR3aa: CASSGLAGVVNEQFF
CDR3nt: TGTGCCAGCAGTGGACTAGCGGGAGTAGTCAATGAGCAGTTCTTC

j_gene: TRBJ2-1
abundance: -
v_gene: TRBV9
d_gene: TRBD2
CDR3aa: CASSVAGGPQEQFF
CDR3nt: TGTGCCAGCAGCGTAGCGGGAGGGCCACAGGAGCAGTTCTTC

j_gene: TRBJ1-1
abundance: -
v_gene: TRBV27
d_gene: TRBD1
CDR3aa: CASTRGQTEAFF
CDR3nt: TGTGCCAGTACAAGGGGGCAGACTGAAGCTTTCTTT

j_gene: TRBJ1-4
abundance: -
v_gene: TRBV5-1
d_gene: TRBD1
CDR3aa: CASSLVPGGNEKLFF
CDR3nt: TGCGCCAGCAGCTTGGTTCCAGGGGGTAATGAAAAACTGTTTTTT

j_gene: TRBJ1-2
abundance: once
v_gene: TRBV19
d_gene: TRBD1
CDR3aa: CASSTTGGGYGYTF
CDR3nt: TGTGCCAGTAGTACTACAGGGGGCGGCTATGGCTACACCTTC

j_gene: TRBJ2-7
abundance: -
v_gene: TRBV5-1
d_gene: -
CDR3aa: CASSLSAGLSSYEQYF
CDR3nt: TGCGCCAGCAGCTTGTCAGCAGGCCTCAGCTCCTACGAGCAGTACTTC

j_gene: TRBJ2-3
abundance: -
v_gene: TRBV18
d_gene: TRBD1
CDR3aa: CASSHGTEDTQYF
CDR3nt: TGTGCCAGCTCGCATGGGACAGAAGATACGCAGTATTTT

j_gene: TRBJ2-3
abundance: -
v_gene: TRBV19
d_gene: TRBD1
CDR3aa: CASVRDRGRDTQYF
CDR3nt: TGTGCCAGTGTCCGGGACAGGGGAAGGGATACGCAGTATTTT

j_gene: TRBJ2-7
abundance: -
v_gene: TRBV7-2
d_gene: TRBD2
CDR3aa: CASTTSGRVNDEQYF
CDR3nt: TGTGCCAGCACCACTAGCGGGAGGGTGAATGACGAGCAGTACTTC

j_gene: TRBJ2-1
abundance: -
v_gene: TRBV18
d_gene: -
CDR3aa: CASSPSDRNEQFF
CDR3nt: TGTGCCAGCTCACCCAGTGACAGAAATGAGCAGTTCTTC

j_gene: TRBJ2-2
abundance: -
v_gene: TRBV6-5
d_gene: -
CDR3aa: CATKRGGTGELFF
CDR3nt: TGTGCCACCAAAAGGGGCGGCACCGGGGAGCTGTTTTTT

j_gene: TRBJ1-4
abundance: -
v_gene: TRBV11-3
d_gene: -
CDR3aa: CASSLDPSSRGGEKLFF
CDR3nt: TGTGCCAGCAGCTTAGATCCTTCGTCCCGGGGAGGTGAAAAACTGTTTTTT

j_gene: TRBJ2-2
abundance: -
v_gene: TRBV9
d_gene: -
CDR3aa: CASSVAGGKTGELFF
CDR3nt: TGTGCCAGCAGCGTAGCTGGGGGAAAGACCGGGGAGCTGTTTTTT

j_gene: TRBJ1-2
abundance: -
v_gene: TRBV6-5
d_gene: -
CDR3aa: CASSAPGAGGYTF
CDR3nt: TGTGCCAGCAGTGCTCCGGGGGCTGGGGGCTACACCTTC

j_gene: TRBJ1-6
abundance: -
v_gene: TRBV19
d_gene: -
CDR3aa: CASSPDRDNSPLHF
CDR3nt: TGTGCCAGTAGCCCGGACAGAGATAATTCACCCCTCCACTTT

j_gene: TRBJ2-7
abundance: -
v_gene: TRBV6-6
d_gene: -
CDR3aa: CASSYRASSYEQYF
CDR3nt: TGTGCCAGCAGTTACCGGGCTAGCTCCTACGAGCAGTACTTC

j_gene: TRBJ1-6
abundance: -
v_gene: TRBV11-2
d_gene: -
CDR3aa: CASSGGNSPLHF
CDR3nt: TGTGCCAGCAGCGGGGGGAATTCACCCCTCCACTTT

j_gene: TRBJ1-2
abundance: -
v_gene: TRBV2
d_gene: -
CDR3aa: CASREDRIYGYTF
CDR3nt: TGTGCCAGCAGAGAAGACAGGATCTATGGCTACACCTTC

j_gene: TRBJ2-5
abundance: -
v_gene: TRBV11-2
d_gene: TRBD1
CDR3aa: CASSLDFRGRETQYF
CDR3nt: TGTGCCAGCAGCTTAGATTTCAGGGGGCGAGAGACCCAGTACTTC

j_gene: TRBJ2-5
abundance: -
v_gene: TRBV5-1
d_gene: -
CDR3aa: CASSLTETQYF
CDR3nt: TGCGCCAGCAGCTTGACAGAGACCCAGTACTTC

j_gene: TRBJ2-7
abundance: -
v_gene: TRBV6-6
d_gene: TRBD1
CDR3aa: CASSYDRGRIDEQYF
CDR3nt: TGTGCCAGCAGTTACGACAGGGGGCGAATCGACGAGCAGTACTTC

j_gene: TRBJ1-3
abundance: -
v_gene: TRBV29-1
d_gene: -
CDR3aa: CSVDDRSSGNTIYF
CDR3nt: TGCAGCGTTGATGACAGAAGTTCTGGAAACACCATATATTTT

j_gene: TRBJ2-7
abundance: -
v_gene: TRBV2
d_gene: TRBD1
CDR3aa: CASSEEQGVYEQYF
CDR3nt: TGTGCCAGCAGTGAGGAGCAGGGGGTTTACGAGCAGTACTTC

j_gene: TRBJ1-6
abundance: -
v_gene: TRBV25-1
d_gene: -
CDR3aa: CASSVWRAGCNSPLHF
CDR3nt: TGTGCCAGCAGTGTGTGGCGGGCAGGGTGTAATTCACCCCTCCACTTT

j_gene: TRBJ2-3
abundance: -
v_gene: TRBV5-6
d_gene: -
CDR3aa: CASSDLRADTQYF
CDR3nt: TGTGCCAGCAGTGATCTTCGTGCAGATACGCAGTATTTT

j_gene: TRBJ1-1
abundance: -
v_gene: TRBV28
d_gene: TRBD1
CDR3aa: CASSPSTGKGNTEAFF
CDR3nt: TGTGCCAGCAGTCCTTCGACAGGGAAGGGAAACACTGAAGCTTTCTTT

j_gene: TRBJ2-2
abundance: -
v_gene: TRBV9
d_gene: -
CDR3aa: CASSDPPGELFF
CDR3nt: TGTGCCAGCAGCGACCCACCCGGGGAGCTGTTTTTT

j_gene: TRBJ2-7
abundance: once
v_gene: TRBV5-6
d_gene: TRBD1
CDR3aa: CASTLRDRRASEQYF
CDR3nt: TGTGCCAGCACCTTAAGGGACAGGCGGGCCTCCGAGCAGTACTTC

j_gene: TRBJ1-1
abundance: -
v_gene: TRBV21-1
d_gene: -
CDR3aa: CASSKNLTPAGTEAFF
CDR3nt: TGTGCCAGCAGCAAAAACCTTACACCGGCCGGCACTGAAGCTTTCTTT

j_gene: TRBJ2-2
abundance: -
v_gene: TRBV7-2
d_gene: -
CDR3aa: CASSLVGINTGELFF
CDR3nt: TGTGCCAGCAGCTTAGTCGGGATCAACACCGGGGAGCTGTTTTTT

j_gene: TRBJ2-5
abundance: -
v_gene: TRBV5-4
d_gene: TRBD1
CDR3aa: CASSFPDRTQQETQYF
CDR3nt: TGTGCCAGCAGCTTCCCGGACAGGACCCAACAAGAGACCCAGTACTTC